This entry is about one TCR beta chain. This specimen comes from a study of blood T cell repertoires in COVID-19. On the study more broadly: Sample material is recorded as cDNA or gDNA derived from T cells, B-cell-depleted T cells, or PBMCs.

Authors' processing steps: For nucleated cells, counts were estimated from reference gene primer amplification. Assay: immunoSEQ multiplex PCR; the TCRdb copy retains only in-frame clones and omits some. V and J calls and clone size come straight from that table; D and trimming were deduced from the DNA. This sample has under 100,000 clones, with around 80% found just once. V shed 7 bases and J 0 bases; nucleotides not matched to a gene: 8. Germline-derived CDR1 and CDR2 are MNHEY and SMNVEV (reference sequence). The CDR3 loop spans 15 amino acids. The specimen was peripheral blood. The J gene is TRBJ2-7, the V gene TRBV27; 8 nucleotides align to TRBD2. The source is a woman aged 40 to 50 with active or convalescent COVID-19. CDR3: CASTRGLVSSYEQYF. As DNA, the CDR3 is TGTGCCAGCACCAGGGGACTAGTAAGCTCCTACGAGCAGTACTTC.